This T cell receptor beta chain was recovered during a study of regulatory T cells in long-lasting Graves disease. Study-wide findings and caveats: Accuracy may have suffered from the small sample size.

This sample's time point: newly diagnosed GD, antithyroid drugs for less than 3 months. PBMC RNA served as the TCR library source. An endocrinology unit in Xi'an, China, supplied the patients. To make TCR beta libraries, researchers used iRepertoire HTBI primers and Arm-PCR of CDR3 regions. TCRdb reanalysed the multiplex PCR reads using MiXCR and keeps one entry per CDR3 protein. This table has about 430,000 distinct CDR3 sequences, about 15% appearing once. V shed 5 bases, J shed 5 bases, and the junction held 9 bases outside the gene matches. Germline V CDR1 and CDR2: SGHTA, FQGNSA. The CDR3 extends over 16 amino acids. In its sample, this clonotype was seen many times. What it binds is not known. The sample was also linked to a second study, of T cells in Graves' hyperthyroidism and ophthalmopathy.

This receptor was taken from a woman in her forties with Graves disease. Specimen: peripheral blood mononuclear cells (PBMCs), collected at new diagnosis, from a patient treated with antithyroid drugs. V and J are TRBV7-2 and TRBJ2-3; 11 bases are a match to TRBD2. This chain's CDR3 is CASSRQLAGAGDTQYF. CDR3 in DNA: TGTGCCAGCAGCCGCCAACTAGCGGGAGCTGGAGATACGCAGTATTTT.